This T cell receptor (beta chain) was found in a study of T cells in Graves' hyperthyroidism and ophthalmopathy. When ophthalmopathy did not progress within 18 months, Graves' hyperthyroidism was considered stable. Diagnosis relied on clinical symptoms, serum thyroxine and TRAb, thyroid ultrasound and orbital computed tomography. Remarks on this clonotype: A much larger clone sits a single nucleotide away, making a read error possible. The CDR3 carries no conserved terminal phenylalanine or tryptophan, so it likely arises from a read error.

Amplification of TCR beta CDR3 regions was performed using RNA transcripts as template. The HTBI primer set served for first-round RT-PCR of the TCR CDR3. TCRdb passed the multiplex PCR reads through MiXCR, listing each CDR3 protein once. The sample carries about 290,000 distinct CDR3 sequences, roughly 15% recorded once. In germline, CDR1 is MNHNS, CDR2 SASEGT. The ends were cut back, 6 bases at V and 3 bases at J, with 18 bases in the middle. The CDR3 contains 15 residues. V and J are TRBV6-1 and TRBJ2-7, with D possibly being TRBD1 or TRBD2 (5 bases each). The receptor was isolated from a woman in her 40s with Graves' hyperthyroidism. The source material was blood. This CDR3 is CASRVQGDRVYEQYL. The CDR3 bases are TGTGCCAGCAGAGTTCAGGGAGATCGGGTCTACGAGCAGTACCTC.